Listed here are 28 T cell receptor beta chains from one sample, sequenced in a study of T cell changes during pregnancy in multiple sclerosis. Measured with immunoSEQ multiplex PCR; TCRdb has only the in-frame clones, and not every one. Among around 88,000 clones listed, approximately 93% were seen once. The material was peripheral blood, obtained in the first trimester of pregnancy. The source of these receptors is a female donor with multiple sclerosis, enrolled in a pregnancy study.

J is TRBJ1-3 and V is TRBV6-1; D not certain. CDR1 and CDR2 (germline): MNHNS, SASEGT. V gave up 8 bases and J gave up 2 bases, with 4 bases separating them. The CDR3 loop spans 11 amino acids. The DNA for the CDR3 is TGTGCCAGCTCCACTGGAAACACCATATATTTT. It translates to CASSTGNTIYF.

The CDR3 DNA sequence: TGTGCCACCAGCAGAGAAAAAGGGGACACCTCAGAAAAACTGTTTTTT. Its translation is CATSREKGDTSEKLFF. The V and J genes are TRBV15 and TRBJ1-4, with D tentatively TRBD1 (6 bases). CDR1 is LNHNV and CDR2 is YYDKDF in the germline V gene (reference sequence). This CDR3 has 16 residues. Trimming shortened V by 0 bases and J by 8 bases, and 16 bases separated the two germline ends.

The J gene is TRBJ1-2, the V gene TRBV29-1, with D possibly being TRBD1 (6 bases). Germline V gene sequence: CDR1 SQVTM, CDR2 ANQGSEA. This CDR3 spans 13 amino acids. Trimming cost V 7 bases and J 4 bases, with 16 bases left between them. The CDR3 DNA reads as TGCAGCGGGGAAACAGGGCCCGGCTATGGCTACACCTTC. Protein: CSGETGPGYGYTF.

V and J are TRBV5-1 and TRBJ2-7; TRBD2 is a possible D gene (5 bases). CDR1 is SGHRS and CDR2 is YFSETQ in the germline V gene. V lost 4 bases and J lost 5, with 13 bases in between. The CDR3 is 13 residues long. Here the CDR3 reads CASSEGLTNEQYF. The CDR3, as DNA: TGCGCCAGCAGCGAAGGACTCACCAACGAGCAGTACTTC.

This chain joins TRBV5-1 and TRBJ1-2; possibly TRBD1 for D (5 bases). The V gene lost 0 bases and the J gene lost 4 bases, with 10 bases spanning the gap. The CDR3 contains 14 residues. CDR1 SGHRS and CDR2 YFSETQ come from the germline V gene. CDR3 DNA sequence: TGCGCCAGCAGCTTGGCAGGGAATAGCTATGGCTACACCTTC. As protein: CASSLAGNSYGYTF.

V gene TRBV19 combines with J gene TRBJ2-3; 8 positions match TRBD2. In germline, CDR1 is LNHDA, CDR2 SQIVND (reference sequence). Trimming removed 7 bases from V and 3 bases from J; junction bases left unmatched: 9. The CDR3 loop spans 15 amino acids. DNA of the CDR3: TGTGCCAGTACTGCCGGGGGGGCACCGACAGATACGCAGTATTTT. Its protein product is CASTAGGAPTDTQYF.

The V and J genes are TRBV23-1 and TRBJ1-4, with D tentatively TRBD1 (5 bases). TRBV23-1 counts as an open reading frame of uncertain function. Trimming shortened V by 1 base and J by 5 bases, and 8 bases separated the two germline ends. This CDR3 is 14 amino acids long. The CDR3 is CASSQLGGNEKLFF. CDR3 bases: TGCGCCAGCAGTCAATTGGGGGGGAATGAAAAACTGTTTTTT.

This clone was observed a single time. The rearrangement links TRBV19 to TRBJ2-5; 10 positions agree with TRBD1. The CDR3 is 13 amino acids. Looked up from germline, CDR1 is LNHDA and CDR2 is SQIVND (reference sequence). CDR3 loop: CATGTGDQETQYF. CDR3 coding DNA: TGTGCTACAGGGACAGGGGACCAAGAGACCCAGTACTTC.

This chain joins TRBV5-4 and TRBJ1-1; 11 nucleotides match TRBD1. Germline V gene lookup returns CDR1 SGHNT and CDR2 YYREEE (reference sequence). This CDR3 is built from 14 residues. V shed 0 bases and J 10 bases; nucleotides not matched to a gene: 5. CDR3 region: CASSLGTGGLRAFF. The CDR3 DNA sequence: TGTGCCAGCAGCTTGGGGACAGGGGGCTTGCGAGCTTTCTTT. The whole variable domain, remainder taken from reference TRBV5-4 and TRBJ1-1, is ETGVTQSPTHLIKTRGQQVTLRCSSQSGHNTVSWYQQALGQGPQFIFQYYREEENGRGNFPPRFSGLQFPNYSSELNVNALELDDSALYLCASSLGTGGLRAFFGQGTRLTVV.

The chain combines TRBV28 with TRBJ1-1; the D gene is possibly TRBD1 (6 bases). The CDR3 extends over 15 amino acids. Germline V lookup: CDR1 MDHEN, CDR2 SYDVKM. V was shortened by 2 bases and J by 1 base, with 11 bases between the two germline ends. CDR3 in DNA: TGTGCCAGCAGTTTAGCCGGGACACAGAACACTGAAGCTTTCTTT. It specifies CASSLAGTQNTEAFF.

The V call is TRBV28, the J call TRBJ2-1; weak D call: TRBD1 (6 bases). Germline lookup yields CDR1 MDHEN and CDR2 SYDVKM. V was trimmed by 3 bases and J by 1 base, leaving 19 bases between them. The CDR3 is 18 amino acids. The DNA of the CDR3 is TGTGCCAGCAGTTTTAACAGGGAAATATTTAGATCCTACAATGAGCAGTTCTTC. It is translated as CASSFNREIFRSYNEQFF.

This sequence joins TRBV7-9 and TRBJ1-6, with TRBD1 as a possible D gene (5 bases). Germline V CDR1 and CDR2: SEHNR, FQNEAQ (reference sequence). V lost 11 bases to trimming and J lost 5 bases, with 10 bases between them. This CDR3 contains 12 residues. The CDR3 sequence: CAGGTDNSPLHF. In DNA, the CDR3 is TGTGCCGGCGGGACGGATAATTCACCCCTCCACTTT.

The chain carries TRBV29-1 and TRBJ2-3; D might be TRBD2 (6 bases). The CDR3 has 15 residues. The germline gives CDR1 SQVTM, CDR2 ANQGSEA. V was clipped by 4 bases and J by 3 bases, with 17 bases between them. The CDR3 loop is CSVVAGTLRTDTQYF. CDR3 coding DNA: TGCAGCGTTGTCGCCGGGACTCTCAGAACAGATACGCAGTATTTT.

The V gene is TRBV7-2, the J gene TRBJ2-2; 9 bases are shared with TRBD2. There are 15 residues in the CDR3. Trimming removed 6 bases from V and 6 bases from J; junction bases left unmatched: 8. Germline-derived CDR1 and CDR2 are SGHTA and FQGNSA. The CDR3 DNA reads TGTGCCAGCAGGGCGGCGGGGGGGCCGGCCGGGGAGCTGTTTTTT. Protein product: CASRAAGGPAGELFF.

The CDR3 region is CASSSLTGGHGYTF. Here the CDR3 DNA reads TGCGCCAGCAGCTCTCTGACAGGGGGCCATGGCTACACCTTC. V is TRBV5-1 and J is TRBJ1-2, with TRBD1 matching 10 bases. The germline V gene has CDR1 SGHRS and CDR2 YFSETQ. V lost 3 bases to trimming and J lost 6 bases; unmatched junction nucleotides: 5. The CDR3 extends over 14 amino acids.

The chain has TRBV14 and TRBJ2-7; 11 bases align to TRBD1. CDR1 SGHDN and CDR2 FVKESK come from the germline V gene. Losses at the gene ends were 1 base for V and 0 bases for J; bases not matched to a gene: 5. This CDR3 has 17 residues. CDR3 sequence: CASSQVAGTGGSYEQYF. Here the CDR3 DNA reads TGTGCCAGCAGCCAAGTGGCTGGGACAGGGGGCTCCTACGAGCAGTACTTC.

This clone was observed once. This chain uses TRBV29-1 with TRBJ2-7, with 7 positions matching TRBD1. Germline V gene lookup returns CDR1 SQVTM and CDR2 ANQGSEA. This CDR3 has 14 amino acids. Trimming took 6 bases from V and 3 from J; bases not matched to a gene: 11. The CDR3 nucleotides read TGCAGCGTGCTTAAAGAGGACAGGTTCTACGAGCAGTACTTC. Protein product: CSVLKEDRFYEQYF.

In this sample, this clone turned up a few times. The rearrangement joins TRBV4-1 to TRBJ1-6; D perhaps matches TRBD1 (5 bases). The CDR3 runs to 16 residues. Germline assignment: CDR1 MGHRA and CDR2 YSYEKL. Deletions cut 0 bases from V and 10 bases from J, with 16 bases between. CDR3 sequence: CASSQDPAGVQSPLHF. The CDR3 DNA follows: TGCGCCAGCAGCCAAGACCCCGCGGGGGTGCAGTCACCCCTCCACTTT.

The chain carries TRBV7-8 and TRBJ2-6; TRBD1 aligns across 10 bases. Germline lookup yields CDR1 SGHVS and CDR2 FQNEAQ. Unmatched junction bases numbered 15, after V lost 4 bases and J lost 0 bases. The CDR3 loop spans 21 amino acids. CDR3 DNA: TGTGCCAGCAGCTCCACAACCGGGACAGGGGCTTACGACTCTGGGGCCAACGTCCTGACTTTC. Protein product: CASSSTTGTGAYDSGANVLTF.

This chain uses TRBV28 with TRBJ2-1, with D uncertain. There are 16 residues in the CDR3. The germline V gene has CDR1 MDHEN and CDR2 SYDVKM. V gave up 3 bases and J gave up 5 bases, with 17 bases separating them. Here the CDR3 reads CASSFIGAQRDNEQFF. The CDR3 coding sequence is TGTGCCAGCAGTTTCATCGGAGCGCAAAGAGACAATGAGCAGTTCTTC.

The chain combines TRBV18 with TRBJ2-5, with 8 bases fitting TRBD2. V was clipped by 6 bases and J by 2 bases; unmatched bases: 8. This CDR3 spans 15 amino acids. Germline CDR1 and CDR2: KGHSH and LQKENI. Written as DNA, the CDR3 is TGTGCCAGCTCTCGAAACGGCGGGGGGCAAGAGACCCAGTACTTC. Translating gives CASSRNGGGQETQYF.

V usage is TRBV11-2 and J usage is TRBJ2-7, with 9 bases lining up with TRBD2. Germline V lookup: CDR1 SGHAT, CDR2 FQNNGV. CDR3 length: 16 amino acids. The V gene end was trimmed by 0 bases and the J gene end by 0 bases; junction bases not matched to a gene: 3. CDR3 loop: CASSLDRTSVSYEQYF. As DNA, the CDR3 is TGTGCCAGCAGCTTAGATAGGACTAGCGTCTCCTACGAGCAGTACTTC.

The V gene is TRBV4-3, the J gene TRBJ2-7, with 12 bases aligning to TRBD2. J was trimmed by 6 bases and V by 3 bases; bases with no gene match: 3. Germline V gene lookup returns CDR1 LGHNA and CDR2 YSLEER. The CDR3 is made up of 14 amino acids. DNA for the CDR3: TGCGCCAGCAGCCAGACTAGCGGGGGCTCCGAGCAGTACTTC. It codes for CASSQTSGGSEQYF.

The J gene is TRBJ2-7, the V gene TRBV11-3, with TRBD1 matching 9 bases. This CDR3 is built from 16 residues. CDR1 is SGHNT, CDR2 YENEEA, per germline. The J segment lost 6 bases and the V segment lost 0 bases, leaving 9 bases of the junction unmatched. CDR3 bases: TGTGCCAGCAGCTTAGACGGGACAGGGCTTATTGCCGAGCAGTACTTC. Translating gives CASSLDGTGLIAEQYF. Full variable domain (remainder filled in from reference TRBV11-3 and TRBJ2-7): EAGVVQSPRYKIIEKKQPVAFWCNPISGHNTLYWYLQNLGQGPELLIRYENEEAVDDSQLPKDRFSAERLKGVDSTLKIQPAELGDSAVYLCASSLDGTGLIAEQYFGPGTRLTVT.

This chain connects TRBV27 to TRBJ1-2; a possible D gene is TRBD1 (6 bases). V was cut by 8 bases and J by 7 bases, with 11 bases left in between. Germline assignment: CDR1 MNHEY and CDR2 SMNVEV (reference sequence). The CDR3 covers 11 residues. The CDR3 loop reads CASSLGGGYTF. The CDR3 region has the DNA TGTGCCAGCTCCCTAGGGGGTGGCTACACCTTC.

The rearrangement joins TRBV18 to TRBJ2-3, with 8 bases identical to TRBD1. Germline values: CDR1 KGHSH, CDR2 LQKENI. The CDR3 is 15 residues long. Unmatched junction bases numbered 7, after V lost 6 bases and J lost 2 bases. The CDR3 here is CASSQTGVNTDTQYF. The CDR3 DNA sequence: TGTGCCAGCTCGCAGACAGGGGTAAACACAGATACGCAGTATTTT.

CDR3 in amino acids: CSVIRDYNEQFF. CDR3 in DNA: TGCAGCGTGATCCGGGACTACAATGAGCAGTTCTTC. This rearrangement joins TRBV29-1 to TRBJ2-1; D might be TRBD2 (5 bases). From germline, CDR1 is SQVTM and CDR2 ANQGSEA. There are 12 residues in the CDR3. Trimming removed 6 bases from V and 3 bases from J, with 9 bases in between.

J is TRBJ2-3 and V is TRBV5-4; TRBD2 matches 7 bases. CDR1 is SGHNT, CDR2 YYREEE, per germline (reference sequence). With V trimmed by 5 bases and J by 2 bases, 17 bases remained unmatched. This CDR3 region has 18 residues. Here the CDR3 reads CASSPTPGTKRHTDTQYF. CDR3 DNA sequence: TGTGCCAGCAGTCCCACTCCCGGGACTAAAAGACACACAGATACGCAGTATTTT.